This T cell receptor (beta chain) was identified in a study of blood T cells in healthy people across ages. This CDR3 region has 15 residues. Trimming removed 4 bases at V and 4 bases at J, with 19 bases between. Germline V gene data show CDR1 as DFQATT and CDR2 as SNEGSKA (reference sequence). Alongside a J-beta primer mix, a sample-barcoded 5' primer served in a second PCR lasting roughly 6 to 11 cycles. Every molecule of cDNA carried a tag from a template-switch adaptor with 12 random nucleotides. TCRdb used MiXCR to reprocess the 5' RACE reads, holding one entry per CDR3 protein. The sample yields approximately 960,000 distinct CDR3 sequences, almost 30% seen once. This clonotype occurred a few times. What it binds is not known. Overall study findings and caveats: Estimates of total diversity, which came from one million sequenced T cells, were considered to be underestimates.

These same data were also listed under a study on T cells of mothers and their children.

The sample consisted of blood. This receptor was obtained from a woman between 35 and 50 years old in good health. The chain couples TRBV20-1 to TRBJ1-2; tentative D call: TRBD1 (5 bases). In DNA form, the CDR3 reads TGCAGTGCTACACCAGGGCCCTTGGAGTCCTATGGCTACACCTTC. Residues: CSATPGPLESYGYTF.